The present T cell receptor beta chain was sequenced within a study of T cell repertoires in ileal Crohn's disease. For the study at large: Surgery for a complication: stricturing in roughly 61%, penetrating in 39%. The study, taken as a whole, reports: Every patient over 26.8% clonality showed endoscopic recurrence.

The method was immunoSEQ multiplex PCR; TCRdb's version includes in-frame clones alone and lacks a portion of them. The data contain some 16,000 clones, roughly 80% of them singletons. About this clone itself: Its antigen is still unknown.

There are 14 residues in the CDR3. V gave up 7 bases and J gave up 6 bases; unmatched junction bases: 8. Germline V gives CDR1 MDHEN, CDR2 SYDVKM. This TCR came from an adult with Crohn's disease. Sequencing was done on a sample of ileal tissue. The chain is built from TRBV28 and TRBJ2-2; 7 positions match TRBD1. CDR3 sequence (DNA): TGTGCCAGCACCAAACTGACAGGGCCCGGGGAGCTGTTTTTT. As protein: CASTKLTGPGELFF.